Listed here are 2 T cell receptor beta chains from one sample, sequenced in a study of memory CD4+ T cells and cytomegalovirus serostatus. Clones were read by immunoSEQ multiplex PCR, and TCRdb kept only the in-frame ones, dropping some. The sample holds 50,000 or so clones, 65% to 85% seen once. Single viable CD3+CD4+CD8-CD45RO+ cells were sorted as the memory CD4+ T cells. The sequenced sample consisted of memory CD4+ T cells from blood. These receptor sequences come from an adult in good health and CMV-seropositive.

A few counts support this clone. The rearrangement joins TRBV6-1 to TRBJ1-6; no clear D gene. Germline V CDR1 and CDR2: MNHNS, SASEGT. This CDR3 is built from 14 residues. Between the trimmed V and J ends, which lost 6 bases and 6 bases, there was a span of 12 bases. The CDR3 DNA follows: TGTGCCAGCAGAGCGGGCAGCACTAATTCACCCCTCCACTTT. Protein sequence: CASRAGSTNSPLHF.

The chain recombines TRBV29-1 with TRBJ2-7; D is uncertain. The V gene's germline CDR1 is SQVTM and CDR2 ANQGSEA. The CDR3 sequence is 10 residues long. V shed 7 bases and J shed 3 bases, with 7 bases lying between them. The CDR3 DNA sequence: TGCAGCGCCCGAGACTACGAGCAGTACTTC. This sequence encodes CSARDYEQYF.